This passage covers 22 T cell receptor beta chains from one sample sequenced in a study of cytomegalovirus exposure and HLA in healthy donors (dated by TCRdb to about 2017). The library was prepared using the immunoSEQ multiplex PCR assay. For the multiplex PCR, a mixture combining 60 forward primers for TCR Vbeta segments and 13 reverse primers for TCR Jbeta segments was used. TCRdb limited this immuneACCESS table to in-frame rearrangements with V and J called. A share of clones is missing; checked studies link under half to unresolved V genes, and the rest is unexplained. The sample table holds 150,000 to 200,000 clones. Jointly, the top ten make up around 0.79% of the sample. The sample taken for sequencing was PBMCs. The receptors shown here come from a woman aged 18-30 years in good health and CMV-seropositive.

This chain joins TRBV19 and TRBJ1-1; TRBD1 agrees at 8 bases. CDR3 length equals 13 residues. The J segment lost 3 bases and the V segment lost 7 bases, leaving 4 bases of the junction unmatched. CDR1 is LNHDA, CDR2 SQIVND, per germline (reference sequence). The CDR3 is CASTVDRDTEAFF. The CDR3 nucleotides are TGTGCCAGTACCGTGGACAGGGACACTGAAGCTTTCTTT.

CDR3 loop: CASSRTYEQYF. The CDR3 DNA reads as TGTGCCAGCAGCCGCACCTACGAGCAGTACTTC. The chain joins TRBV7-9 to TRBJ2-5; unclear D gene. The end of the DNA is better explained by TRBJ2-7, so the J call may be wrong. The CDR3 is 11 residues long. Germline V lookup: CDR1 SEHNR, CDR2 FQNEAQ (reference sequence).

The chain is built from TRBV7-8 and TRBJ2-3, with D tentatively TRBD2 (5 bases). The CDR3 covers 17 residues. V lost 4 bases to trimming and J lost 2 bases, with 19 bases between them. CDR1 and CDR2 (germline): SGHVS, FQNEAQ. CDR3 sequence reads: CASSYPRVGVNTDTQYF. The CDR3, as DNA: TGTGCCAGCAGCTACCCCCGGGTGGGAGTAAACACAGATACGCAGTATTTT.

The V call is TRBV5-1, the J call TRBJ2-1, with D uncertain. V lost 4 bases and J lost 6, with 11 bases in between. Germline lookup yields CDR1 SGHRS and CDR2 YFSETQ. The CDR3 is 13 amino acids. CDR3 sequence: CASSDATGNEQFF. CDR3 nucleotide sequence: TGCGCCAGCAGCGATGCTACCGGCAATGAGCAGTTCTTC.

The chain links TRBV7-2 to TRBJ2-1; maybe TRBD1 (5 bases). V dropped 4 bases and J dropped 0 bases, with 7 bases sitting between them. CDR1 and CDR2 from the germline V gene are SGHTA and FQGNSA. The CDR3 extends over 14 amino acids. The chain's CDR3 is CASSSDSSYNEQFF. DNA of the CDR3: TGTGCCAGCAGCTCCGACAGCTCCTACAATGAGCAGTTCTTC.

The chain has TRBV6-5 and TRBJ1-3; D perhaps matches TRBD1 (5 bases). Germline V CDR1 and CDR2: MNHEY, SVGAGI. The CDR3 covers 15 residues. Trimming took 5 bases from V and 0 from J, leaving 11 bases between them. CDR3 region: CASSRGTLSGNTIYF. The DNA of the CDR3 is TGTGCCAGCAGTCGCGGGACCCTCTCTGGAAACACCATATATTTT.

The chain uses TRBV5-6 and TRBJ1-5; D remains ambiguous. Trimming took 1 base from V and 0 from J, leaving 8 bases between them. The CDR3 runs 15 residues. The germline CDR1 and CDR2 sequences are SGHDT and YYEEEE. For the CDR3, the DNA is TGTGCCAGCAGCTTGAGAGGATATAGCAATCAGCCCCAGCATTTT. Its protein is CASSLRGYSNQPQHF.

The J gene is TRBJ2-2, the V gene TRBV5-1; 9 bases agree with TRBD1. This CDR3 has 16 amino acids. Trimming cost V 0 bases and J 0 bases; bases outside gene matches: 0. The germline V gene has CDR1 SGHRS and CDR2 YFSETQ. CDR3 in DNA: TGCGCCAGCAGCTTGGGACAGGGGGCGAACACCGGGGAGCTGTTTTTT. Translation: CASSLGQGANTGELFF. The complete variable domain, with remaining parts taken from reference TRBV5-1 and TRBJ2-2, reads KAGVTQTPRYLIKTRGQQVTLSCSPISGHRSVSWYQQTPGQGLQFLFEYFSETQRNKGNFPGRFSGRQFSNSRSEMNVSTLELGDSALYLCASSLGQGANTGELFFGEGSRLTVL.

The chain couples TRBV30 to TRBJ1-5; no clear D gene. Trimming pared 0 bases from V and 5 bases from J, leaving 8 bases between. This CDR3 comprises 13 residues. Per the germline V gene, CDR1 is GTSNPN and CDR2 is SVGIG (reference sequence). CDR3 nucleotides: TGTGCCTGGAGTGTATCCTTGTATCAGCCCCAGCATTTT. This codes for CAWSVSLYQPQHF.

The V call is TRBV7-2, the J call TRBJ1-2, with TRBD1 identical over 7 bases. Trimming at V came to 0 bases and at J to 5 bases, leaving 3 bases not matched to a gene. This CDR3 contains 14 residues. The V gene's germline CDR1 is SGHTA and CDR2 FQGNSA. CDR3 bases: TGTGCCAGCAGCTTAGCAGGGGGCGCGTATGGCTACACCTTC. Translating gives CASSLAGGAYGYTF.

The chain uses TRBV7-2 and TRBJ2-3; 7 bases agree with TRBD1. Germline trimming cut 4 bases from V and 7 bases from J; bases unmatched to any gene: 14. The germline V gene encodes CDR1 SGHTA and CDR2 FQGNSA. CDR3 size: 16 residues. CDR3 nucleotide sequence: TGTGCCAGCAGCTCAGGCCACCCCCGACAGGGTCATACGCAGTATTTT. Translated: CASSSGHPRQGHTQYF.

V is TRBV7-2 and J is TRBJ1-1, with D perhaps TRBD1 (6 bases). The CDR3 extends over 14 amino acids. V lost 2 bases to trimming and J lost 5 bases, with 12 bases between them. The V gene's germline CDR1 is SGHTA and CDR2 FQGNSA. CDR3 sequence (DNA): TGTGCCAGCAGCTTACAGTCAGGGGATACTGAAGCTTTCTTT. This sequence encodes CASSLQSGDTEAFF.

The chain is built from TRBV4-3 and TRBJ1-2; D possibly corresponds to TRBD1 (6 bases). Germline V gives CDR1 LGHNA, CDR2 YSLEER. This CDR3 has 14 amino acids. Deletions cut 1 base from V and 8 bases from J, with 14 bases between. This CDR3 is CASSQGSGVRGYTF. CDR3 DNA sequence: TGCGCCAGCAGCCAAGGATCAGGGGTTCGGGGCTACACCTTC.

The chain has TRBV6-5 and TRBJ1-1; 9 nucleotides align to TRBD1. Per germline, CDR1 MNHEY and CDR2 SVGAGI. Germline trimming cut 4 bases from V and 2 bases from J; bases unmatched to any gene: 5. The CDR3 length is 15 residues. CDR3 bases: TGTGCCAGCAGTTCACAGGGGGCGGGTAACACTGAAGCTTTCTTT. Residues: CASSSQGAGNTEAFF.

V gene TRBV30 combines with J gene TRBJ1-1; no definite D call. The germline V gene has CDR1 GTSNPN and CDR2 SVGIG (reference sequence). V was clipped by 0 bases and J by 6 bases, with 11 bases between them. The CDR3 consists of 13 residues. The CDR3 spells CAWSVVRSAEAFF. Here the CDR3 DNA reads TGTGCCTGGAGTGTTGTAAGGAGCGCTGAAGCTTTCTTT.

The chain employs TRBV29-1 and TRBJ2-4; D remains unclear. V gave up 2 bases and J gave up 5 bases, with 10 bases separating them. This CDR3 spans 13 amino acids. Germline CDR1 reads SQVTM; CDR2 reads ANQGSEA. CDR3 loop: CSVEHTQENIQYF. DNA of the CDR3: TGCAGCGTTGAACACACCCAAGAAAACATTCAGTACTTC.

This CDR3 reads CASSLKTSTHEQYF. CDR3 bases: TGTGCCAGCAGCTTAAAAACTAGTACCCACGAGCAGTACTTC. The chain links TRBV7-9 to TRBJ2-7, with TRBD2 as a possible D gene (5 bases). With 2 bases removed from V and 5 bases from J, the gap between germline ends came to 13 bases. The germline gives CDR1 SEHNR, CDR2 FQNEAQ (reference sequence). This CDR3 region has 14 residues. The entire variable domain, with the rest obtained from reference TRBV7-9 and TRBJ2-7, is as follows: DTGVSQNPRHKITKRGQNVTFRCDPISEHNRLYWYRQTLGQGPEFLTYFQNEAQLEKSRLLSDRFSAERPKGSFSTLEIQRTEQGDSAMYLCASSLKTSTHEQYFGPGTRLTVT.

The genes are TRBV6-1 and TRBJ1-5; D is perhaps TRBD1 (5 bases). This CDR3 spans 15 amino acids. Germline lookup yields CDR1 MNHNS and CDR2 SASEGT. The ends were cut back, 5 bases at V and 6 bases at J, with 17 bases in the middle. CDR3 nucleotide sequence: TGTGCCAGCAGTCCCATCTCAGGGATTAGTCAGCCCCAGCATTTT. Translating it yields CASSPISGISQPQHF.

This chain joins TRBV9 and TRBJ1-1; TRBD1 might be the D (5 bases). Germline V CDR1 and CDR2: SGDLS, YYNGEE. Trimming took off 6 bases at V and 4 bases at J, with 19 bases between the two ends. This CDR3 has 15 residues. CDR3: CASTPGRGFRTEAFF. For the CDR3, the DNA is TGTGCCAGCACCCCTGGGAGGGGATTTCGCACTGAAGCTTTCTTT.

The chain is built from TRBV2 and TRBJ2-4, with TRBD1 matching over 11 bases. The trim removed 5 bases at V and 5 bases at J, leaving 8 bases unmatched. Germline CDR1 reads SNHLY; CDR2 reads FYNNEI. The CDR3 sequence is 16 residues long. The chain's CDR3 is CASSSGTGGLENIQYF. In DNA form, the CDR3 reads TGTGCCAGCAGTTCCGGGACAGGGGGATTGGAAAACATTCAGTACTTC.

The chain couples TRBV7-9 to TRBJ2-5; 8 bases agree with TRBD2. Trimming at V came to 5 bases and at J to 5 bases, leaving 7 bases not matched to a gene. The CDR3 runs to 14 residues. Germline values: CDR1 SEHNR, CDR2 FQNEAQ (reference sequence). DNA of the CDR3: TGTGCCAGCAGCCCCCGGGGGGGCGGGGAGACCCAGTACTTC. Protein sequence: CASSPRGGGETQYF.

Written as DNA, the CDR3 is TGCAGCGTCCGGGTTATGACAGCTTCCCTTTGGAACACTGAAGCTTTCTTT. Amino acid sequence: CSVRVMTASLWNTEAFF. The V and J genes are TRBV29-1 and TRBJ1-1; tentatively, D is TRBD1 (5 bases). The CDR3 totals 17 residues. The V gene lost 6 bases and the J gene lost 1 base, with 24 bases spanning the gap. CDR1 SQVTM and CDR2 ANQGSEA come from the germline V gene.